What follows are 8 T cell receptor beta chains derived from one specimen sequenced in a study of human T cells and chemical hapten exposure. TCRdb re-called the RACE reads through MiXCR, storing one row per CDR3 protein. Counted here are tens of thousands of distinct CDR3 sequences, 9.9% occurring once; the ten biggest clones make up approximately 1.7%. Time point here: patch test 2, 6 weeks after DPC sensitization. Documented treatment: therapeutic diphenylcyclopropenone sensitization with weekly scalp DPC. The source was whole blood, collected in connection with sensitization to the hapten diphenylcyclopropenone (DPC). The source is a woman aged 50 to 60 with alopecia areata. Some clones in this sample may be carry-over from other donors' samples.

This clonotype was seen only a few times. The J gene is TRBJ1-1, the V gene TRBV12-3 or TRBV12-4; 8 bases are a match to TRBD1. The CDR3 is 14 amino acids. The junction had 5 bases not matched to a gene; V was cut back by 6 bases and J by 2 bases. This CDR3 reads CASRVQGVNTEAFF. DNA of the CDR3: TGTGCCAGCAGGGTACAGGGGGTAAACACTGAAGCTTTCTTT.

In its sample, this clonotype was seen many times. The chain carries TRBV10-3 and TRBJ1-4; D is possibly TRBD1 (6 bases). Per germline, CDR1 ENHRY and CDR2 SYGVKD. The V and J ends lost 6 bases and 4 bases respectively, with 12 bases between them. CDR3 length: 14 amino acids. The CDR3 is CAIRPDSLNEKLFF. CDR3 DNA sequence: TGTGCCATCAGACCGGACAGCCTTAATGAAAAACTGTTTTTT.

The chain employs TRBV7-8 and TRBJ2-1; 10 bases match TRBD1. Germline trimming cut 8 bases from V and 8 bases from J; bases unmatched to any gene: 6. The CDR3 covers 13 residues. Germline lookup yields CDR1 SGHVS and CDR2 FQNEAQ. For the CDR3, the DNA is TGTGCCAGCGGACTCGACAGGGGGCATGAGCAGTTCTTC. Translation: CASGLDRGHEQFF.

V gene TRBV29-1 combines with J gene TRBJ2-1; a weak D match, TRBD1 (6 bases). This CDR3 is built from 15 residues. Germline-derived CDR1 and CDR2 are SQVTM and ANQGSEA. V was pared by 7 bases and J by 1 base, with 17 bases between. As DNA, the CDR3 is TGCAGCGCCCAGGTGTCAGGGGCGTCCTACAATGAGCAGTTCTTC. Translating gives CSAQVSGASYNEQFF.

The genes are TRBV6-5 and TRBJ1-6, with D maybe TRBD1 (5 bases). Trimming took off 2 bases at V and 7 bases at J, with 12 bases between the two ends. This CDR3 comprises 15 residues. Germline V gene sequence: CDR1 MNHEY, CDR2 SVGAGI. CDR3 sequence (DNA): TGTGCCAGCAGTTACGGGCCGGGGGAGAATTCACCCCTCCACTTT. Protein: CASSYGPGENSPLHF.

This clonotype was found a few times. As DNA, the CDR3 is TGTGCCAGCAGTTACACGGCCACGAACACTGAAGCTTTCTTT. Its translation: CASSYTATNTEAFF. V and J are TRBV6-2 or TRBV6-3 and TRBJ1-1; D gene uncertain. V dropped 2 bases and J dropped 1 base, with 8 bases sitting between them. This CDR3 spans 14 amino acids. CDR1 MNHEY and CDR2 SVGEGT come from the germline V gene.

This chain uses TRBV6-2 or TRBV6-3 with TRBJ2-2; 12 nucleotides match TRBD2. V lost 4 bases to trimming and J lost 10 bases; unmatched junction nucleotides: 7. The CDR3 sequence is 15 residues long. Germline V CDR1 and CDR2: MNHEY, SVGEGT. CDR3 sequence: CASSSLAGGREELFF. DNA of the CDR3: TGTGCCAGCAGTTCTCTAGCGGGGGGGCGAGAGGAGCTGTTTTTT.

Only a few counts were recorded for this clonotype. The rearrangement links TRBV6-6 to TRBJ1-1, with no clear D. In germline, CDR1 is MNHNY, CDR2 SVGAGI (reference sequence). The CDR3 contains 14 residues. Between the trimmed V and J ends, which lost 5 bases and 10 bases, there was a span of 20 bases. CDR3 protein: CASSAGLTGLGAFF. DNA for the CDR3: TGTGCCAGCAGTGCAGGCCTAACGGGCCTAGGAGCTTTCTTT.